This T cell receptor beta chain was sequenced for a study of technical replicates of blood from a handful of donors. This CDR3 has 11 residues. V was shortened by 4 bases and J by 6 bases, with 6 bases between the two germline ends. Looked up from germline, CDR1 is WNHNN and CDR2 is SYGVQD (reference sequence). Produced via immunoSEQ multiplex PCR; TCRdb's table is partial and in-frame only. The sample gives tens of thousands of clones, nearly 96% of which show up once; 0.37% is in the top ten. Sequencing was carried out using T cells isolated from PBMCs. The genes are TRBV10-1 and TRBJ1-1; D not resolved. This TCR came from a human donor in good health. CDR3 coding DNA: TGCGCCAGCAGTGGTTACTCTGAAGCTTTCTTT. This translates into CASSGYSEAFF.